Below, 8 T cell receptor beta chains from the same sample are listed, as sequenced in a study of cytomegalovirus exposure and HLA in healthy donors. Data came from immunoSEQ multiplex PCR; TCRdb stores just in-frame clones and leaves some out. Among 150,000 to 200,000 clones, 91% were seen once, and the ten largest hold about 2.9%. The sequenced sample was PBMCs. Source of these receptors: a woman younger than 35 in good health and CMV-seropositive.

This rearrangement joins TRBV6-1 to TRBJ2-1; no clear D. CDR1 MNHNS and CDR2 SASEGT come from the germline V gene. Trimming removed 3 bases from V and 2 bases from J, with 11 bases in between. The CDR3 is made up of 15 amino acids. Written as DNA, the CDR3 is TGTGCCAGCAGTGATTTCAGATCCCCCTACAATGAGCAGTTCTTC. Translating it yields CASSDFRSPYNEQFF.

V is TRBV6-1 and J is TRBJ2-7; 7 bases are a match to TRBD2. Trimming took 7 bases from V and 0 from J; bases not matched to a gene: 6. The CDR3 is made up of 14 amino acids. Germline values: CDR1 MNHNS, CDR2 SASEGT. CDR3 nucleotides: TGTGCCAGCACCCCCGGGGGGAGCTCCTACGAGCAGTACTTC. It translates to CASTPGGSSYEQYF.

V is TRBV7-9 and J is TRBJ2-7; D is uncertain. V was shortened by 4 bases and J by 1 base, with 5 bases between the two germline ends. The V gene's germline CDR1 is SEHNR and CDR2 FQNEAQ (reference sequence). CDR3 length: 12 residues. The CDR3 is CASSSLSYEQYF. In nucleotides, the CDR3 is TGTGCCAGCAGCTCCCTATCCTACGAGCAGTACTTC.

This clone was seen a single time. CDR3 region: CASAGGFPWTQYF. CDR3 in DNA: TGTGCCAGCGCAGGGGGTTTCCCCTGGACCCAGTACTTC. The gene calls are TRBV28 and TRBJ2-5; 7 bases line up with TRBD1. After removal of 8 bases from V and 7 bases from J, the junction contained 10 bases not matched to a gene. Germline assignment: CDR1 MDHEN and CDR2 SYDVKM. The CDR3 is made up of 13 amino acids.

The chain carries TRBV6-1 and TRBJ2-3, with TRBD2 identical over 9 bases. V lost 10 bases to trimming and J lost 1 base; unmatched junction nucleotides: 6. The CDR3 loop spans 14 amino acids. Per germline, CDR1 MNHNS and CDR2 SASEGT. The CDR3 DNA reads as TGTGCCAATAAAGAGCGGGGGGGCACAGATACGCAGTATTTT. Its translation is CANKERGGTDTQYF.

The V gene is TRBV28, the J gene TRBJ2-3; TRBD2 might be the D (5 bases). Germline V gene sequence: CDR1 MDHEN, CDR2 SYDVKM. The V and J ends lost 7 bases and 8 bases respectively, with 19 bases between them. The CDR3 is 14 residues long. CDR3 sequence (DNA): TGTGCCAGCACCGGACCTAGCTCCCCTTCTACGCAGTATTTT. Translation: CASTGPSSPSTQYF.

J is TRBJ2-3 and V is TRBV9; D unresolved. Trimming shortened V by 4 bases and J by 6 bases, and 9 bases separated the two germline ends. The germline gives CDR1 SGDLS, CDR2 YYNGEE. CDR3 length equals 12 residues. CDR3: CASSSNRDTQYF. CDR3 coding DNA: TGTGCCAGCAGCTCAAACCGGGATACGCAGTATTTT.

The chain is built from TRBV29-1 and TRBJ2-3; 11 nucleotides line up with TRBD2. Germline V gene data show CDR1 as SQVTM and CDR2 as ANQGSEA. The CDR3 consists of 12 residues. With V trimmed by 6 bases and J by 6 bases, 2 bases remained unmatched. CDR3 sequence reads: CSVSSGGDTQYF. The CDR3 DNA reads as TGCAGCGTCTCTAGCGGGGGGGATACGCAGTATTTT.